The rows below give T cell receptor beta chains drawn from one sample of a study of blood T cell repertoires in COVID-19. Using immunoSEQ multiplex PCR, the repertoire was profiled, and TCRdb retains in-frame clones only, with some absent. Here the sample spans fewer than 250,000 clones, around four fifths being singletons. Sample: peripheral blood. These receptors were taken from a woman over 75 with acute or convalescent COVID-19. Each CDR3 is given without its conserved first and last residue. For some rows the clone size is stated as once, few or many, or as a class when expanded; others skip it.

clone size	J gene	V gene	CDR3 protein
NA	TRBJ1-2	TRBV5-6	ASSQWDRTHGYT
NA	TRBJ1-1	TRBV6-5	ATRGGTEAF
NA	TRBJ2-1	TRBV19	ASSKSGAPNEQF
NA	TRBJ1-2	TRBV5-6	ASSSPGQGFGYT
NA	TRBJ2-2	TRBV13	ASSKGTGKNTGELF
NA	TRBJ1-5	TRBV18	ASSFDRNQPQH
NA	TRBJ2-1	TRBV18	ASSPPSSGRDEQF
NA	TRBJ1-1	TRBV12-3/TRBV12-4	ASSPELNTEAF
NA	TRBJ1-3	TRBV5-1	ASSYGEPNTIY
NA	TRBJ2-2	TRBV4-3	ASSHQPDSGDTGELF
few	TRBJ1-2	TRBV18	ASSPPAGRGSYGYT
NA	TRBJ1-2	TRBV7-9	ASSLVGTASYGYT
NA	TRBJ2-4	TRBV3-1/TRBV3-2	ASSQGDSLAKNIQY
NA	TRBJ2-6	TRBV24-1	ATSDPDRDAGANVLT
NA	TRBJ1-4	TRBV5-1	ASSFSGVSYEKLF
NA	TRBJ2-1	TRBV7-2	ASSLGLAIEQF
NA	TRBJ2-1	TRBV7-2	ASSLSGNLYNEQF
NA	TRBJ1-1	TRBV6-2/TRBV6-3	ASSYDRGEAF
NA	TRBJ2-2	TRBV15	ATSRELAGGPNGELF
NA	TRBJ2-3	TRBV7-9	ASSLGGHRDTQY
NA	TRBJ2-1	TRBV7-2	ASSLRQGEQF
NA	TRBJ2-1	TRBV11-2	ASSLRVLQGTNNEQF
NA	TRBJ1-1	TRBV5-1	ASSVTGGTEAF
NA	TRBJ2-7	TRBV4-1	ASSQSFAGALYEQY
NA	TRBJ2-5	TRBV18	ASSPQRGGQETQY
few	TRBJ2-3	TRBV5-6	ASSLYPGGSTDTQY
NA	TRBJ1-1	TRBV6-5	ATEQGTEAF
NA	TRBJ1-3	TRBV10-3	AVFSGGLSGNTIY
once	TRBJ1-2	TRBV2	ASRKTGTGDGYT
NA	TRBJ1-1	TRBV5-1	ASSLIAGLNTEAF
NA	TRBJ1-1	TRBV3-1/TRBV3-2	ASSNRDRDQAF
NA	TRBJ2-4	TRBV15	ATSRDPRVGNIQY
NA	TRBJ2-5	TRBV4-2	ASSQGGRVGLETQY
NA	TRBJ2-1	TRBV11-2	ASSLVRGAYNEQF
few	TRBJ2-5	TRBV3-1/TRBV3-2	ASSQGLAGVVETQY
NA	TRBJ2-7	TRBV20-1	SARGTYEQY